Described below is a single T cell receptor beta chain sequence and its context. The antigen is unknown. The data belong to a study of graft-versus-host responses after intestinal transplantation. Trimming stripped 3 bases from V and 0 bases from J, with 11 bases between. CDR1 is MNHNS and CDR2 is SASEGT in the germline V gene. This CDR3 spans 15 amino acids. Data came from immunoSEQ multiplex PCR; TCRdb stores just in-frame clones and leaves some out. The table lists 70,000 to 80,000 clones, about 90% of them singletons. This clonotype was obtained from a human donor who received an intestinal transplant. The material was unstimulated CD8+ T cells sorted from spleen or lymph node cells, obtained before intestinal transplant. J is TRBJ1-1 and V is TRBV6-1; D unclear. DNA of the CDR3: TGTGCCAGCAGTGATTCATACGGGATGAACACTGAAGCTTTCTTT. It specifies CASSDSYGMNTEAFF.